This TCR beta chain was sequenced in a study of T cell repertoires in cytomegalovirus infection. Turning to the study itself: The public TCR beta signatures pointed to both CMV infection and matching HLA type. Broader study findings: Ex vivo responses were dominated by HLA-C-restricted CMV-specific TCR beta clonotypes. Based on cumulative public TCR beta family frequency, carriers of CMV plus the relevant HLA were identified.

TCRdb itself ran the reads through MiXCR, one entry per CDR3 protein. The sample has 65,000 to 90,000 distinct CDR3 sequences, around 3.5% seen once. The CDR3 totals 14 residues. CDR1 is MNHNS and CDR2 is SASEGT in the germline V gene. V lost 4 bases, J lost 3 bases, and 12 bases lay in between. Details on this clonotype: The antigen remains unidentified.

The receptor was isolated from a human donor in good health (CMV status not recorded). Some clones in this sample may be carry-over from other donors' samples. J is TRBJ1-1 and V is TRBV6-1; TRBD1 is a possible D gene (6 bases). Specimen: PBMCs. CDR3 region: CASSGGQMHTEAFF. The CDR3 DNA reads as TGTGCCAGCAGTGGAGGACAGATGCACACTGAAGCTTTCTTT.